This T cell receptor beta chain stems from a study of immune heterogeneity within non-small cell lung tumors. For each sample, template was roughly 640 ng of bulk tumor genomic DNA. Widely spaced biopsies, several per primary tumor, were obtained at surgery. Untreated, newly diagnosed non-small cell lung cancer patients underwent curative surgery. This CDR3 is 14 amino acids long. V was clipped by 5 bases and J by 4 bases; unmatched bases: 6. By share, this clonotype ranks as medium-sized. Multiplex PCR amplified TCR beta CDR3 with 32 V and 13 J primers. TCRdb reprocessed the multiplex PCR reads via MiXCR and lists one record per CDR3 protein. The sample contains roughly 14,000 distinct CDR3 sequences, 28% of which appear only once.

Sequencing was performed on lung tumor tissue. V usage is TRBV12-3 or TRBV12-4 and J usage is TRBJ2-7; 9 bases agree with TRBD2. The receptor comes from a middle-aged man with non-small cell lung cancer. The CDR3 here is CASSRAGGTYEQYF. In nucleotides, the CDR3 is TGTGCCAGCAGTAGAGCGGGAGGTACGTACGAGCAGTACTTC.